These T cell receptor beta chains were read from a single sample in a study of T cell clones after liver transplantation. The method was immunoSEQ multiplex PCR; TCRdb's version includes in-frame clones alone and lacks a portion of them. The data show roughly 16,000 clones, approximately 80% seen once. The starting material was CD8+ T cells from blood, obtained 48 months after liver transplant. The source of these receptors is a human patient who received a liver transplant. Some T cells here may be from the graft donor. The CDR3 runs from the conserved cysteine through the conserved F or W. Clone size is given for some rows only: seen once, a few or many times, or a class if the clone is expanded.

j_call | v_call | clone_size | cdr3_aa
TRBJ2-7 | TRBV9 | once | CASSPWGTAAYEQYF
TRBJ1-4 | TRBV9 | . | CASSAQGWGEKLFF
TRBJ1-2 | TRBV6-5 | . | CASSFRTGPGYTF
TRBJ2-5 | TRBV5-5 | . | CASSNTGLADETQYF
TRBJ1-3 | TRBV9 | . | CASSAGTGISGNTIYF
TRBJ2-5 | TRBV6-5 | . | CATTAWETQYF
TRBJ2-7 | TRBV7-2 | . | CASSSPGQGYEQYF
TRBJ1-2 | TRBV9 | . | CASSEDEGHGYTF
TRBJ1-5 | TRBV27 | . | CASSLSKTGYQPQHF
TRBJ1-5 | TRBV7-2 | . | CASSLDDQPQHF
TRBJ2-2 | TRBV6-1 | . | CASRLAGYTGELFF
TRBJ1-2 | TRBV4-1 | few | CASSQPRDGYTF
TRBJ2-7 | TRBV7-2 | . | CASRQIAGALVPQYF
TRBJ1-2 | TRBV6-5 | . | CASSGGAEITGGYTF
TRBJ1-2 | TRBV4-3 | . | CASSQRGGAVYNYGYTF
TRBJ2-7 | TRBV4-3 | . | CASSQGTGRYEQYF
TRBJ2-7 | TRBV27 | . | CASSLSGTGYYEQYF
TRBJ2-1 | TRBV2 | . | CASSEGRPNEQFF
TRBJ1-6 | TRBV4-3 | . | CASSQGGVDNSPLHF
TRBJ2-7 | TRBV6-1 | . | CASSGETGGGYEQYF
TRBJ2-3 | TRBV6-6 | . | CASSYSPGMTDTQYF
TRBJ2-3 | TRBV28 | . | CASSLGAGKGDTQYF
TRBJ1-1 | TRBV9 | . | CASSVVGSSNTEAFF
TRBJ1-6 | TRBV7-2 | . | CASSLGAGRNSPLHF
TRBJ2-2 | TRBV5-4 | . | CASSFYYSRENTGELFF
TRBJ2-1 | TRBV29-1 | . | CSVEGFGSSYNEQFF
TRBJ1-6 | TRBV19 | . | CASGTWNSPLHF
TRBJ1-6 | TRBV11-2 | . | CASSRSVNSPLHF
TRBJ2-1 | TRBV7-2 | many | CASSPHTSGGFNEQFF
TRBJ2-5 | TRBV5-1 | once | CASSTDRDPGETQYF
TRBJ2-1 | TRBV18 | . | CASSPPTFGPRYNEQFF
TRBJ2-5 | TRBV9 | once | CASSAGGQEQETQYF
TRBJ2-7 | TRBV4-3 | . | CASSQGPGGAQSYEQYF
TRBJ2-7 | TRBV7-9 | . | CASSPDPGVREQYF
TRBJ1-2 | TRBV5-6 | . | CASLPIRQNYGYTF
TRBJ2-3 | TRBV6-4 | . | CASSARWEGGTDTQYF
TRBJ1-4 | TRBV11-2 | . | CASNLGLSNEKLFF
TRBJ2-1 | TRBV27 | many | CASRTSSGRVGRHNEQFF
TRBJ1-2 | TRBV28 | . | CASSYRGLVGYTF
TRBJ2-7 | TRBV27 | . | CASSLIKGQGYEQYF
TRBJ2-6 | TRBV10-1 | medium-sized | CASSASSGANVLTF
TRBJ2-1 | TRBV11-2 | . | CASSPEETQYNEQFF
TRBJ2-7 | TRBV27 | . | CASSTGLSEQYF
TRBJ1-2 | TRBV9 | . | CASSFLGGNGYGYTF
TRBJ2-7 | TRBV5-5 | . | CASRGAYGTYEQYF
TRBJ2-1 | TRBV7-9 | . | CASSSFGDSYNEQFF
TRBJ2-3 | TRBV5-6 | . | CASSLVSDRGADTQYF
TRBJ2-7 | TRBV28 | . | CASSLDRGPLDEQYF
TRBJ2-1 | TRBV6-5 | . | CASRTNRVQYNEQFF